The source of this T cell receptor beta chain is a study of a mutant IDH1 vaccine in newly diagnosed glioma. The CDR3 has 14 residues. CDR1 and CDR2 (germline): SGHTA, FQGNSA. Deletions cut 5 bases from V and 0 bases from J, with 8 bases between. Of note for this clone: Its target is not known.

Time point reported: week 35, safety follow-up. The vaccine gave 300 ug of a 20-mer mutant IDH1 peptide subcutaneously per dose. Measured with immunoSEQ multiplex PCR; TCRdb has only the in-frame clones, and not every one. Of roughly 48,000 clones listed, 70% to 80% are singletons. The rearrangement joins TRBV7-2 to TRBJ1-5, with no clear D. The sequence derives from a man aged 40-49 years with glioma. Sequences were derived from PBMCs, sampled from a glioma patient whose treatment included an IDH1 peptide vaccine. The CDR3 sequence: CASSVKFSNQPQHF. CDR3 coding DNA: TGTGCCAGCAGCGTAAAATTTAGCAATCAGCCCCAGCATTTT.